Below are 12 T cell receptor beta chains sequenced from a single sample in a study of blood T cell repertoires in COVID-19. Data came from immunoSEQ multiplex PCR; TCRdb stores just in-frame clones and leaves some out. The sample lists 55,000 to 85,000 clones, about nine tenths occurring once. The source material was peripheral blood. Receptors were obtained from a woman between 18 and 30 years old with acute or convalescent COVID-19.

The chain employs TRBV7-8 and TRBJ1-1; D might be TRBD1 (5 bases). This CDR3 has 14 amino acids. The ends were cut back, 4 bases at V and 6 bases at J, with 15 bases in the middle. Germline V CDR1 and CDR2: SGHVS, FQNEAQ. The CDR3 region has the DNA TGTGCCAGCAGCTACACCGGGGGACGTGCTGAAGCTTTCTTT. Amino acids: CASSYTGGRAEAFF.

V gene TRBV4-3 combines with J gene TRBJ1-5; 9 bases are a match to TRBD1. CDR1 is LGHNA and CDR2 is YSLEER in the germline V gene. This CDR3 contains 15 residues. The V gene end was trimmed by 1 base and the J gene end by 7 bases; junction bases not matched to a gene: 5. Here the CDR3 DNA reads TGCGCCAGCAGCCAAGGGATCACAGGGGGCCAGCCCCAGCATTTT. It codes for CASSQGITGGQPQHF.

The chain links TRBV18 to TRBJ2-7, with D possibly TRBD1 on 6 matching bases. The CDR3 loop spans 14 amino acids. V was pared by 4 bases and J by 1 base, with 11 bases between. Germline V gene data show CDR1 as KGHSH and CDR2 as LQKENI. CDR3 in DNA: TGTGCCAGCTCACTACAGGGCTCATCCTACGAGCAGTACTTC. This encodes CASSLQGSSYEQYF.

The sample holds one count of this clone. The CDR3 protein is CASSPRDSQETQYF. CDR3 DNA: TGTGCCAGCAGCCCCCGGGACAGCCAAGAGACCCAGTACTTC. V is TRBV7-9 and J is TRBJ2-5; TRBD1 matches at 7 bases. The CDR3 extends over 14 amino acids. The V and J ends lost 5 bases and 1 base, in that order; junction bases with no gene match: 4. Germline V gene lookup returns CDR1 SEHNR and CDR2 FQNEAQ (reference sequence).

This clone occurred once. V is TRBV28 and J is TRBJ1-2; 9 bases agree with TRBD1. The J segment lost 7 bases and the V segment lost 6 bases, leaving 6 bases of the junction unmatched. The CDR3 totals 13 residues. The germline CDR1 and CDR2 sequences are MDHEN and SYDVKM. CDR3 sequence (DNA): TGTGCCAGCAGAACAGGGGGCCCCGGTGGCTACACCTTC. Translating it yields CASRTGGPGGYTF.

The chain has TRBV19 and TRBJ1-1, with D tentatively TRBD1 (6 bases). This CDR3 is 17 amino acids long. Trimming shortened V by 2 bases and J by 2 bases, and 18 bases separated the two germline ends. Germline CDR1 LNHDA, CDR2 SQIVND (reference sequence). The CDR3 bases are TGTGCCAGTAGTATATCCCCGCTCCGGGGGGCTAACACTGAAGCTTTCTTT. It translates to CASSISPLRGANTEAFF. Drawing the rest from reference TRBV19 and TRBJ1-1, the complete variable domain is DGGITQSPKYLFRKEGQNVTLSCEQNLNHDAMYWYRQDPGQGLRLIYYSQIVNDFQKGDIAEGYSVSREKKESFPLTVTSAQKNPTAFYLCASSISPLRGANTEAFFGQGTRLTVV.

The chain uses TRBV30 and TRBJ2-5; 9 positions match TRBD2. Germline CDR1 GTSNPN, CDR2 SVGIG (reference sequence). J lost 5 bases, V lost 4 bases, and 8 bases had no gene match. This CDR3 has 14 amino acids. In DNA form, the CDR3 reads TGTGCCTGGACCTGGCGGGGGGGCAAGGAGACCCAGTACTTC. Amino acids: CAWTWRGGKETQYF.

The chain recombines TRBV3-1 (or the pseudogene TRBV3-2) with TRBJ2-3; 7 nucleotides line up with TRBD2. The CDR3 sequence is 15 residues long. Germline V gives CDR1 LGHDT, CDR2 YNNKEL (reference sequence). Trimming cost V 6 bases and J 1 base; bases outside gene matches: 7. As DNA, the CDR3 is TGTGCCAGCAGTAATCGCCGGGGGGGCACAGATACGCAGTATTTT. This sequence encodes CASSNRRGGTDTQYF.

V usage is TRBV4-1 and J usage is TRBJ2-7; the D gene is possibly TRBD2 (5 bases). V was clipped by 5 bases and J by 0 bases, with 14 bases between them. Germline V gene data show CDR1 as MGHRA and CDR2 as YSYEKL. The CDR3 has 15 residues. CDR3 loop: CASSSQPTNSYEQYF. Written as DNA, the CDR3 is TGCGCCAGCAGCTCACAACCGACTAACTCCTACGAGCAGTACTTC.

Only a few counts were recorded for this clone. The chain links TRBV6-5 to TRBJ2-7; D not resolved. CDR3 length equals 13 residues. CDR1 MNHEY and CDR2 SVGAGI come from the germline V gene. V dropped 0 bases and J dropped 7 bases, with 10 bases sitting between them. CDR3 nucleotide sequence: TGTGCCAGCAGTTACTCGACGGCTAGGGAGCAGTACTTC. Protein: CASSYSTAREQYF.

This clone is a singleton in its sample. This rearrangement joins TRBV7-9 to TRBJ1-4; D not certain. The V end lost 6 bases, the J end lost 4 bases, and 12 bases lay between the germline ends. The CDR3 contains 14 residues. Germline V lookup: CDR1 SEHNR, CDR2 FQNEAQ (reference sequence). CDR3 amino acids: CASSPGEVNEKLFF. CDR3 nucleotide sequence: TGTGCCAGCAGTCCCGGGGAGGTTAATGAAAAACTGTTTTTT.

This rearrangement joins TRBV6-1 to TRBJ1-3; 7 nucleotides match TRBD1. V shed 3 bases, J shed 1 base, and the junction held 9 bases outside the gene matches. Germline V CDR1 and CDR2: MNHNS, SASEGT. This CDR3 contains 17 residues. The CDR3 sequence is CASSDRTGSRSGNTIYF. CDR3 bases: TGTGCCAGCAGTGACCGGACAGGTTCACGGTCTGGAAACACCATATATTTT.